One sample yielded the 2 T cell receptor beta chains listed below, sequenced in a study of cytomegalovirus exposure and HLA in healthy donors. 60 Vbeta and 13 Jbeta primers were used in PCR. Only in-frame clones appear in the TCRdb table, and some are missing; sequencing was by immunoSEQ multiplex PCR. This table holds 25,000 to 35,000 clones, about 63% found once. The material sequenced was PBMCs. The receptors were sampled from a middle-aged man in good health and CMV-seropositive.

With respect to this clone: The identical CDR3 is also encoded by other nucleotide sequences in the sample. The chain links TRBV5-4 to TRBJ2-5, with 8 positions matching TRBD1. Germline-derived CDR1 and CDR2 are SGHNT and YYREEE (reference sequence). CDR3 size: 14 residues. V was pared by 3 bases and J by 4 bases, with 5 bases of the junction left unmatched. The CDR3 sequence: CASSSGQGLETQYF. In DNA, the CDR3 is TGTGCCAGCAGCTCCGGACAGGGTTTAGAGACCCAGTACTTC.

The chain recombines TRBV30 with TRBJ1-4, with D maybe TRBD1 (6 bases). V lost 8 bases and J lost 0, with 19 bases in between. This CDR3 comprises 16 residues. CDR1 and CDR2 from the germline V gene are GTSNPN and SVGIG (reference sequence). CDR3 coding DNA: TGTGCCAGTCACCATGGGACATTATCAACTAATGAAAAACTGTTTTTT. This codes for CASHHGTLSTNEKLFF.